Below, one TCR beta chain is given with its context. There is no known antigen for this receptor. Base quality data are lacking; no much larger clone is found one base away. The germline V gene yields SGHDN for CDR1 and FVKESK for CDR2. The CDR3 goes from the cysteine to the phenylalanine over 14 residues. The sequence is cut down to CDR3 DNA, 42 bases in frame from base 1. The V and J ends are trimmed by 3 bases and 5 bases, leaving 11 bases between them. These data belong to a study of T cell changes during pregnancy in multiple sclerosis (dated by TCRdb to between 2017 and 2020). Background on the whole study: The study looked at changes in the T cell repertoire across pregnancy in women with multiple sclerosis.

Libraries came from the immunoSEQ multiplex PCR assay. The clones in this table, taken by TCRdb from immuneACCESS, are in-frame only. Not every clone is retained; where verified, under half of the shortfall comes from an unresolved V gene, and the cause of the rest is unknown. The sample contains 90,000 or so clones, around 94% of them found a single time. The ten largest clones take up approximately 1.7% of the sample. Rearrangement joined TRBV14 to TRBJ1-3; a tentative D call is TRBD1 (6 bases match). Sequenced here: peripheral blood, sampled after pregnancy. This clonotype was obtained from a female donor in good health, enrolled as a control in a pregnancy study. The bases read TGTGCCAGCAGCCAGATGACAGGCCGAAACACCATATATTTT. Translation gives CASSQMTGRNTIYF.